This T cell receptor beta chain derives from a study of OX40 agonist ivuxolimab in advanced cancers. On the study more broadly: From 23 to 79 years was the age range, with a mean of about 56 years, and around 84% were male. General study results and limits: The antigen specificity of the peripheral T cells (those that were expanded) was not determined. Clonal expansion among partial responders at 0.1-3.0 mg/kg ranked near the lowest. Relative to CD4+, CD8+ T cells held more expanded clones on average.

With regard to this clone: Its specificity is not known.

Generated by immunoSEQ multiplex PCR, the TCRdb table keeps only in-frame clones and is missing some. Of some 66,000 clones in the sample, over 75% are singletons; the top ten hold about 5.5%. Germline V gives CDR1 SGHTA, CDR2 FQGNSA. This CDR3 has 17 amino acids. Losses at the gene ends were 5 bases for V and 3 bases for J; bases not matched to a gene: 9. The chain couples TRBV7-2 to TRBJ2-3; 12 bases are a match to TRBD2. This sample comprised CD4+ or CD8+ T cells sorted from blood, obtained in a trial of the OX40 agonist ivuxolimab. This TCR was recovered from an adult with an advanced solid tumor such as melanoma, head and neck, liver or kidney cancer. The CDR3 DNA follows: TGTGCCAGCAGCCCTCCTAGCGGGGGGGCAGGGACAGATACGCAGTATTTT. This encodes CASSPPSGGAGTDTQYF.